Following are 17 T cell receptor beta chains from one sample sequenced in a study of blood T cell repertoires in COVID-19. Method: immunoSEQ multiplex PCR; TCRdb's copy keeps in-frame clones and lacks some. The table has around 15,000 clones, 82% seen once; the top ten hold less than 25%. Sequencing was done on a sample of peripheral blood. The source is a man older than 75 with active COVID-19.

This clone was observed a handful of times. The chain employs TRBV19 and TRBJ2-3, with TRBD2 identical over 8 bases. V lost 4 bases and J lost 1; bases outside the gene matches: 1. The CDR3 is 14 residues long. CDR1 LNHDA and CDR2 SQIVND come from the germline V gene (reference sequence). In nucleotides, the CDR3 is TGTGCCAGTAGTACTAGCGGGCGCACAGATACGCAGTATTTT. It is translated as CASSTSGRTDTQYF. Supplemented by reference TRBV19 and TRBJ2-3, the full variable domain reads DGGITQSPKYLFRKEGQNVTLSCEQNLNHDAMYWYRQDPGQGLRLIYYSQIVNDFQKGDIAEGYSVSREKKESFPLTVTSAQKNPTAFYLCASSTSGRTDTQYFGPGTRLTVL.

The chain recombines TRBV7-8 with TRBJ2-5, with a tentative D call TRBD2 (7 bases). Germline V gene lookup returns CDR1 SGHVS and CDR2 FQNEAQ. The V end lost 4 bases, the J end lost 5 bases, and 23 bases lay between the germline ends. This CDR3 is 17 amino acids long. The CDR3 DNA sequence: TGTGCCAGCAGCTACCTACACTCACCCAGGGGAGGGGAGACCCAGTACTTC. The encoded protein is CASSYLHSPRGGETQYF.

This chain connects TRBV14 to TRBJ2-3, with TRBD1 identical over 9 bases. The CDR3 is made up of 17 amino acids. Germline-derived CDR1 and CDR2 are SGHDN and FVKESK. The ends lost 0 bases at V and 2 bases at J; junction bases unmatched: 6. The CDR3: CASSQEVGTGHTDTQYF. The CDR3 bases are TGTGCCAGCAGCCAAGAGGTAGGGACAGGGCACACAGATACGCAGTATTTT.

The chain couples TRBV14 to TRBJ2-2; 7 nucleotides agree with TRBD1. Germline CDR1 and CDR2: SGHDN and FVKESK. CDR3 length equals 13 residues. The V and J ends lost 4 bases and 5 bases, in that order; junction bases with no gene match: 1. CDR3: CASSPGQTGELFF. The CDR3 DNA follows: TGTGCCAGCAGCCCGGGACAGACCGGGGAGCTGTTTTTT.

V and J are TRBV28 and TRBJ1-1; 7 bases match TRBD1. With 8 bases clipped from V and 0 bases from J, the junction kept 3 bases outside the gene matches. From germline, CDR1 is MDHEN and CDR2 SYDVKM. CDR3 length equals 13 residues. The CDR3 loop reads CASWTGLNTEAFF. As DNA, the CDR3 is TGTGCCAGCTGGACAGGACTGAACACTGAAGCTTTCTTT.

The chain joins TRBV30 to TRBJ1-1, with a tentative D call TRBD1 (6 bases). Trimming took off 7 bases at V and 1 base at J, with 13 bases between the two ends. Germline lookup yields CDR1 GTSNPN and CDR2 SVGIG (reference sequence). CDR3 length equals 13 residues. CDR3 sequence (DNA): TGTGCCTCCATGACAGGTACGAACACTGAAGCTTTCTTT. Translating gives CASMTGTNTEAFF.

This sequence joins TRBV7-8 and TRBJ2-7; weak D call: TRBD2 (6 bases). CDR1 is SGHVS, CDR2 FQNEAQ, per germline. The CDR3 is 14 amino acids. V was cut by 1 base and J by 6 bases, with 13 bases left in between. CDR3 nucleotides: TGTGCCAGCAGCTTAGACCAAGGACTATCCGAGCAGTACTTC. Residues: CASSLDQGLSEQYF.

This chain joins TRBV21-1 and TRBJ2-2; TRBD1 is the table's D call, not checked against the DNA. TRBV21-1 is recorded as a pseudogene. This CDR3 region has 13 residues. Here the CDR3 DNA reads TGTGCCAGCAGACAGACACGTACCGGGGAGCTGTTTTTT. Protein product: CASRQTRTGELFF.

The CDR3 sequence is CASPICRARGQINTIYF. CDR3 nucleotide sequence: TGTGCCAGCCCGATCTGTCGGGCCAGGGGGCAAATAAACACCATATATTTT. The rearrangement uses TRBV21-1 and TRBJ1-3; the table names TRBD1, a call not compared with the DNA. TRBV21-1 is given as a pseudogene. CDR3 length equals 17 residues.

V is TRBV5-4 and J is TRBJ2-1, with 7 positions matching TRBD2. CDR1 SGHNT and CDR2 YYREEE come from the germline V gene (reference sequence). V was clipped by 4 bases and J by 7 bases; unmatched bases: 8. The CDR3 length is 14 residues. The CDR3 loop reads CASSTRTRGNEQFF. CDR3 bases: TGTGCCAGCAGCACTCGGACTAGAGGTAATGAGCAGTTCTTC.

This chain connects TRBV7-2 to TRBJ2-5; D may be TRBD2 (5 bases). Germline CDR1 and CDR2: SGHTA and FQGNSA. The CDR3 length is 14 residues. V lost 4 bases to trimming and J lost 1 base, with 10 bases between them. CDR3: CASSSVAGQETQYF. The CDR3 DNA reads TGTGCCAGCAGCTCTGTCGCGGGCCAAGAGACCCAGTACTTC.

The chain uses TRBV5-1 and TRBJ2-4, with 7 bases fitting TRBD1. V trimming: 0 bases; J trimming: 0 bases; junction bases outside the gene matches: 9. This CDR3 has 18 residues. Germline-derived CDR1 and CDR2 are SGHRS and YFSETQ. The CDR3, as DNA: TGCGCCAGCAGCTTGGATGTGACAGGGAAGTCAGCCAAAAACATTCAGTACTTC. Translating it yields CASSLDVTGKSAKNIQYF.

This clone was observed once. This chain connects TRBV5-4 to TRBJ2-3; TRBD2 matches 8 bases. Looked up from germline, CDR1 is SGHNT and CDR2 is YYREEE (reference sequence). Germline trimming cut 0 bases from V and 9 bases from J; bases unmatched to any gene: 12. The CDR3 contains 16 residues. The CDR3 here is CASSLVGIAGQDTQYF. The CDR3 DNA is TGTGCCAGCAGCTTGGTTGGGATAGCGGGACAAGACACGCAGTATTTT. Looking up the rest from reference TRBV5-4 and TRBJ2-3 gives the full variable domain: ETGVTQSPTHLIKTRGQQVTLRCSSQSGHNTVSWYQQALGQGPQFIFQYYREEENGRGNFPPRFSGLQFPNYSSELNVNALELDDSALYLCASSLVGIAGQDTQYFGPGTRLTVL.

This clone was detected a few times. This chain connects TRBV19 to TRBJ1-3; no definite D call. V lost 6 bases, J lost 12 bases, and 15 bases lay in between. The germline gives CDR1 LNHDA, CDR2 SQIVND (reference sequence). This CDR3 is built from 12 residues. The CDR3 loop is CASSQRHTGIYF. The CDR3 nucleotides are TGTGCCAGTAGCCAACGACACACCGGCATATATTTT.

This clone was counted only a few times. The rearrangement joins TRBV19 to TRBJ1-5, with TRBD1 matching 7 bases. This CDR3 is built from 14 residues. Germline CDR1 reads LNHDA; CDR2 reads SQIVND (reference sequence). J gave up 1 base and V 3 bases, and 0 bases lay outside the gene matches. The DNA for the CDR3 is TGTGCCAGTAGTATGGGACAGAGCAATCAGCCCCAGCATTTT. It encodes CASSMGQSNQPQHF.

CDR3 amino acids: CASSIQRDIQYF. The CDR3, as DNA: TGTGCCAGTAGTATTCAGCGGGACATTCAGTACTTC. The V and J genes are TRBV19 and TRBJ2-4; D might be TRBD2 (6 bases). V lost 3 bases and J 8 bases, leaving 8 bases between the germline ends. The germline V gene encodes CDR1 LNHDA and CDR2 SQIVND (reference sequence). This CDR3 is built from 12 residues.

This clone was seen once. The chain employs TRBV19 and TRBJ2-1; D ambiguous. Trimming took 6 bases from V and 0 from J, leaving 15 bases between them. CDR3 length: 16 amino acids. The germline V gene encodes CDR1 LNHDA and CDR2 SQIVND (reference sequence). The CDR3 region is CASRRRAASSYNEQFF. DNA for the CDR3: TGTGCCAGTAGACGGCGCGCGGCAAGCTCCTACAATGAGCAGTTCTTC.